The T cell receptor beta chain under discussion was sequenced for a study of T cells in Graves' hyperthyroidism and ophthalmopathy. In germline, CDR1 is SNHLY, CDR2 FYNNEI. The CDR3 consists of 13 residues. Note on this clonotype: This may be a read error, as it is one base from a much larger clone.

What was amplified from RNA transcripts were TCR beta CDR3 regions. First-round RT-PCR of the TCR CDR3 relied on the HTBI primer set. In TCRdb, the multiplex PCR reads were re-called with MiXCR into one record per CDR3 protein. The data contain roughly 750,000 distinct CDR3 sequences, over 15% of them seen just once; the ten biggest clones take up under 10%. Sequencing input: blood. The J gene is TRBJ2-5, the V gene TRBV2; D is undetermined. This receptor was taken from a man between 18 and 29 years old with Graves' hyperthyroidism. The CDR3 loop reads CASSDAGPQTQCF. In nucleotides, the CDR3 is TGTGCCAGCAGTGATGCTGGCCCCCAGACCCAGTGCTTC. The whole variable domain, filled in from reference TRBV2 and TRBJ2-5, reads EPEVTQTPSHQVTQMGQEVILRCVPISNHLYFYWYRQILGQKVEFLVSFYNNEISEKSEIFDDQFSVERPDGSNFTLKIRSTKLEDSAMYFCASSDAGPQTQCFGPGTRLLVL.